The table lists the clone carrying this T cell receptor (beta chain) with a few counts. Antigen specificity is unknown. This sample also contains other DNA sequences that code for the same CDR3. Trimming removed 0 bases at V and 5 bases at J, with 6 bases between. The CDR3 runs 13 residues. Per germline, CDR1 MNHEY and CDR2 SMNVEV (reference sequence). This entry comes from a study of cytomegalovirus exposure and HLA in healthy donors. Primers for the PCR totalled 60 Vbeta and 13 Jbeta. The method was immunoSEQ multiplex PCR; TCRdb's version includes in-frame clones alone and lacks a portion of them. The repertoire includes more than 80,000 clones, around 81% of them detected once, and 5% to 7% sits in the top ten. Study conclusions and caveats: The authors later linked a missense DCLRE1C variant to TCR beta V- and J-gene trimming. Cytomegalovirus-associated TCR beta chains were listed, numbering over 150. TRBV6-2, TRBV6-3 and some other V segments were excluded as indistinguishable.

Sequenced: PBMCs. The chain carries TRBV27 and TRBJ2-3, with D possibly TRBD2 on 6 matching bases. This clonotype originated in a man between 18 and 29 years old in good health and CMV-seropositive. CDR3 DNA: TGTGCCAGCAGTTTATCCGGGGGAGATACGCAGTATTTT. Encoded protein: CASSLSGGDTQYF.